This T cell receptor beta chain emerged from a study of T cell repertoires in cytomegalovirus infection. Study summary: Public TCR beta signatures indicated both CMV infection and matching HLA type.

The germline V gene encodes CDR1 MNHNS and CDR2 SASEGT. The V and J ends lost 6 bases and 7 bases respectively, with 7 bases between them. The CDR3 has 11 residues. Each CDR3 protein is one row after TCRdb ran MiXCR on the reads. The table lists roughly 230,000 distinct CDR3 sequences, about 18% of them singletons. General study points: Accumulated public TCR beta family frequency recognized individuals carrying CMV together with the relevant HLA.

This clonotype has ten or more counts. What it recognizes is unknown. The source is a human donor in good health (CMV status not recorded). Some clones in this sample may be carry-over from other donors' samples. This sequence joins TRBV6-1 and TRBJ1-5; D uncertain. The sequencing input was CD8+ T cells from PBMCs. CDR3 loop: CASSSGQPQHF. The DNA of the CDR3 is TGTGCCAGCAGCTCCGGACAGCCCCAGCATTTT.